The 2 T cell receptor beta chains listed next were all sequenced from one sample in a study of CXCR3-negative and CXCR3-positive naive CD8 T cells. UMI-labeled 5' RACE yielded the TRB cDNA libraries. TCRdb re-called the 5' RACE reads and catalogs CDR3 proteins one per entry, DNA excluded. Its table lists under 10,000 distinct CDR3 sequences. Sequencing was performed on naive CXCR3- CD8+ T cells from blood. The sample's subset: CD45RO-CCR7+CD27+CD95- naive CD8+ T cells lacking CXCR3 (TNR3-). Receptors were obtained from a human donor in good health. Some clones in this sample may be carry-over from other donors' samples.

Considering frequency, this clonotype is medium-sized (0.01 to 0.1%). The chain combines TRBV7-2 with TRBJ2-3; TCRdb proposes TRBD1, but this gene call is untestable without DNA. This CDR3 is built from 17 residues. CDR1 SGHTA and CDR2 FQGNSA come from the germline V gene. The CDR3 reads CASSFGQSISSTDTQYF.

The V call is TRBV29-1, the J call TRBJ2-5; TCRdb proposes TRBD1, but this gene call is untestable without DNA. Germline V CDR1 and CDR2: SQVTM, ANQGSEA. The CDR3 sequence is 14 residues long. The CDR3 is CSVEWTGRHETQYF.